This T cell receptor (beta chain) came from a study of T cell responses to AZD1222 COVID-19 vaccine. For the study at large: Pooled samples include second doses given at about 4 or 12 weeks. Broader study findings: Spike-specific TCR repertoires showed rising breadth and depth after two AZD1222 doses.

V lost 5 bases to trimming and J lost 0 bases; unmatched junction nucleotides: 7. The CDR3 spans 15 residues. Germline V CDR1 and CDR2: MNHNY, SVGAGI (reference sequence). Only in-frame clones appear in the TCRdb table, and some are missing; sequencing was by immunoSEQ multiplex PCR. This sample yields approximately 90,000 clones, of which 70% to 90% are seen a single time; around 6.7% belongs to the top ten. This clone was observed a single time. Its antigen remains unidentified. This chain connects TRBV6-6 to TRBJ2-7; 7 positions agree with TRBD1. Sequences were derived from peripheral blood, sampled on day 0 of AZD1222 vaccination. The TCR comes from an adult in good health. Here the CDR3 DNA reads TGTGCCAGCAGTCCCGGGACAGTCCGCTCCTACGAGCAGTACTTC. Amino acids: CASSPGTVRSYEQYF.